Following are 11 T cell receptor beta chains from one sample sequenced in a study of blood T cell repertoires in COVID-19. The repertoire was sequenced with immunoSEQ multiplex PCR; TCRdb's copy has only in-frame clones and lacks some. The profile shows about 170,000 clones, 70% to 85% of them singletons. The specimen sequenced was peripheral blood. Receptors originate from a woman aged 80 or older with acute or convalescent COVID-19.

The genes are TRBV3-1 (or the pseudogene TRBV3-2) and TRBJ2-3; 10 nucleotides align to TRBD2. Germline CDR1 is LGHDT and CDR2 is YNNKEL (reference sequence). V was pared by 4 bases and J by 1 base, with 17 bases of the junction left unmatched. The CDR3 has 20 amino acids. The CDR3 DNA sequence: TGTGCCAGCAGCCCTGGAAAGGCTAGCGGGAGTAAGTGGGGCACAGATACGCAGTATTTT. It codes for CASSPGKASGSKWGTDTQYF.

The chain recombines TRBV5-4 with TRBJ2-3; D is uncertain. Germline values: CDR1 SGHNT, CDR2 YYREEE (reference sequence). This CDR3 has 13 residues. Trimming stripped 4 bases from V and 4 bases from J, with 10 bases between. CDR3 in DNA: TGTGCCAGCAGCCCGAGAGACTCAGATACGCAGTATTTT. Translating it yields CASSPRDSDTQYF.

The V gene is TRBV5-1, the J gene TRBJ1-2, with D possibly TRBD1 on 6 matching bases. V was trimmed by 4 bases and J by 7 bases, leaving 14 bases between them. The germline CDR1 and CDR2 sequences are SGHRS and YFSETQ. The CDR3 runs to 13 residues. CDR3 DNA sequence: TGCGCCAGCAGCGTAGGACAGACGGGTGGCTACACCTTC. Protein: CASSVGQTGGYTF.

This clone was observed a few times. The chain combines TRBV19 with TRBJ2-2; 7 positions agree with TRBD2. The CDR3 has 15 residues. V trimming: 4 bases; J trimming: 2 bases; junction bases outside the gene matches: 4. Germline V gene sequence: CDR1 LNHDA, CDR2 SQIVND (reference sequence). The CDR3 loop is CASSRGTINTGELFF. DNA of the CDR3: TGTGCCAGTAGTAGGGGGACTATTAACACCGGGGAGCTGTTTTTT.

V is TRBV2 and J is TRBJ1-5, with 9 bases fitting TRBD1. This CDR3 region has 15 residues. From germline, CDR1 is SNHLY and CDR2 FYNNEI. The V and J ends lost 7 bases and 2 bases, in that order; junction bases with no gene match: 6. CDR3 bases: TGTGCCAGCACTTGGGACAGGGCGGGCAATCAGCCCCAGCATTTT. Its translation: CASTWDRAGNQPQHF.

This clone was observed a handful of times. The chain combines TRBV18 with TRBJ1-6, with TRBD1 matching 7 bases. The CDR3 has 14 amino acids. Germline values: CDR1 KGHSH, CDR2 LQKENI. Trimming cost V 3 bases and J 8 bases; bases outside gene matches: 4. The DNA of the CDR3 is TGTGCCAGCTCACCGACAGGGAAGGATTCACCCCTCCACTTT. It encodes CASSPTGKDSPLHF.

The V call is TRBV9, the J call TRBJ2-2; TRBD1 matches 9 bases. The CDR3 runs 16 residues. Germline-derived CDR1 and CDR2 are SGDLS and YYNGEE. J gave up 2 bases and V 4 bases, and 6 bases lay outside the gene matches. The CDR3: CASSSRTGVNTGELFF. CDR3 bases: TGTGCCAGCAGCTCTAGGACAGGGGTCAACACCGGGGAGCTGTTTTTT.

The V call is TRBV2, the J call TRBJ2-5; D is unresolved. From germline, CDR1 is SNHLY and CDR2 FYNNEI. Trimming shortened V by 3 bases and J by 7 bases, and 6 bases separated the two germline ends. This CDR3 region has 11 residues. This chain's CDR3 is CASSEAGTQYF. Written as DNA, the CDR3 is TGTGCCAGCAGTGAGGCAGGGACCCAGTACTTC.

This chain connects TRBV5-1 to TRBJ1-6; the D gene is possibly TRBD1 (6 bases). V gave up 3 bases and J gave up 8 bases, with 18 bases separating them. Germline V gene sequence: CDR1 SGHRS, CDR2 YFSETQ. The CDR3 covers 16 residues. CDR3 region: CASSSGRSQGYSPLHF. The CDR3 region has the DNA TGCGCCAGCAGCTCGGGACGATCACAGGGTTATTCACCCCTCCACTTT.

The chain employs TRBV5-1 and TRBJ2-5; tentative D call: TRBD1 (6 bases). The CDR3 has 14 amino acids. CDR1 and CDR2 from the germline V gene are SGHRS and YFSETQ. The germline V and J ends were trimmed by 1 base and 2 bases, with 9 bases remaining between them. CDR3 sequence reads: CASSLTGPQETQYF. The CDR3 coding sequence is TGCGCCAGCAGCTTGACAGGGCCGCAAGAGACCCAGTACTTC.

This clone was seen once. CDR3 nucleotides: TGTGCCAGCAGCTTAGTGGTCTCCACAACCTACGAGCAGTACTTC. It codes for CASSLVVSTTYEQYF. The V call is TRBV7-2, the J call TRBJ2-7; unclear D gene. V was shortened by 1 base and J by 2 bases, with 12 bases between the two germline ends. Germline CDR1 is SGHTA and CDR2 is FQGNSA. This CDR3 has 15 residues.